Listed here is a single TCR beta chain. The antigen remains unidentified. This may be a read error: a much more frequent sequence differs by one nucleotide. This record comes from a study of T cell repertoires in cytomegalovirus infection. In the study overall: Indicated by public TCR beta signatures were CMV infection and matching HLA type.

TCRdb re-derived calls from the reads in MiXCR, one entry per CDR3 protein. The table has under 800,000 distinct CDR3 sequences, approximately 24% seen once. Whole-study findings and limits: Across the ex vivo response, the dominant clonotypes were HLA-C-restricted CMV-specific TCR beta clonotypes. Identification of carriers of CMV plus the relevant HLA was performed using cumulative public TCR beta family frequency.

Germline values: CDR1 SGHAT, CDR2 FQDESV (reference sequence). The CDR3 sequence is 14 residues long. Trimming stripped 3 bases from V and 0 bases from J, with 8 bases between. Sequencing input: CD8+ T cells from PBMCs. The TCR was taken from a human donor in good health (CMV status not recorded). Some clones in this sample may be carry-over from other donors' samples. This chain connects TRBV11-1 to TRBJ1-1, with unresolved D. CDR3 DNA sequence: TGTGCCAGCAGCTTTGACAAATTGAACACTGAAGCTTTCTTT. This sequence encodes CASSFDKLNTEAFF.